This T cell receptor beta chain was found in a study of cytomegalovirus exposure and HLA in healthy donors. 60 Vbeta and 13 Jbeta primers were used in PCR. Sequenced by immunoSEQ multiplex PCR; TCRdb stores in-frame clones only, minus some. The sample consists of around 180,000 clones, 80% of them appearing once. Healthy donors of bone marrow made up the group. The study sampled nominally healthy donors, though unrecorded immune exposures were likely. The CDR3 is 20 residues long. Germline V gene data show CDR1 as LNHDA and CDR2 as SQIVND (reference sequence). V lost 2 bases and J lost 0; bases outside the gene matches: 10.

The chain combines TRBV19 with TRBJ2-1; 13 positions agree with TRBD2. What was sequenced was PBMCs. This TCR was recovered from a middle-aged man in good health and CMV-seronegative. In nucleotides, the CDR3 is TGTGCCAGTAGTATATTCCCGGGACTAGCGGGAACCGACTCCTACAATGAGCAGTTCTTC. Amino acids: CASSIFPGLAGTDSYNEQFF.